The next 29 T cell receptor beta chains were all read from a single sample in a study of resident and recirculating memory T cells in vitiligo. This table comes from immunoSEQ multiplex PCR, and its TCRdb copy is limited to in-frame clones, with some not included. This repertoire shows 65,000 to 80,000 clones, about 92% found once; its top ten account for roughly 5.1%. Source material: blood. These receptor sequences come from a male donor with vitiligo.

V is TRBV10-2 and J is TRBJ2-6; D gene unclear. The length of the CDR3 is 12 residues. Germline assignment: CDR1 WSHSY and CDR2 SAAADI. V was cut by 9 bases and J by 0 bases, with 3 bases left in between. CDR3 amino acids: CASNSGANVLTF. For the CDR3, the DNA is TGCGCCAGTAACTCTGGGGCCAACGTCCTGACTTTC.

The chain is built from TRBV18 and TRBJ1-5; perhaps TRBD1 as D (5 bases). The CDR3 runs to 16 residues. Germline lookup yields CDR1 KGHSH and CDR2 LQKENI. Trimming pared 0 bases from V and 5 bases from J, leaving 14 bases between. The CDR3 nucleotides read TGTGCCAGCTCACCACCCGGAGGGGCTTCGGATCAGCCCCAGCATTTT. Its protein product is CASSPPGGASDQPQHF.

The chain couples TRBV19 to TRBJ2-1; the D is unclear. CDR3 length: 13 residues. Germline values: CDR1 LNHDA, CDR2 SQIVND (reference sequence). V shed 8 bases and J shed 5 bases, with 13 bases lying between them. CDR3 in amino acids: CASLNSLHNEQFF. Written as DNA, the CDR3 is TGTGCCAGTTTAAACTCACTCCACAATGAGCAGTTCTTC.

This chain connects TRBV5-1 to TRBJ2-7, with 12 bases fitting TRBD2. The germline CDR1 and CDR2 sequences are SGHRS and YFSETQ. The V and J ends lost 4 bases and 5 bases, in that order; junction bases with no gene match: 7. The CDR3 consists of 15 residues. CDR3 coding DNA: TGCGCCAGCAGCGCAACTAGCGGGAGGATACACGAGCAGTACTTC. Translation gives CASSATSGRIHEQYF.

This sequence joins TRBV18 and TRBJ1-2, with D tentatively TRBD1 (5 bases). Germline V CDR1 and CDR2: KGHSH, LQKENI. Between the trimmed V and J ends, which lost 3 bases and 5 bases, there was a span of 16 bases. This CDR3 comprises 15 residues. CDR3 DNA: TGTGCCAGCTCACCCGGCGAAGCAGGGAGGTATGGCTACACCTTC. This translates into CASSPGEAGRYGYTF.

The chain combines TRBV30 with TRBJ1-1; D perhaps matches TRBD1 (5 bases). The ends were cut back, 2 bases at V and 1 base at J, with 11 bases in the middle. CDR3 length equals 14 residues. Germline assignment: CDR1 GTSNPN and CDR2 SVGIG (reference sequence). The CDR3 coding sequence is TGTGCCTGGAGTAGGACACTTAAGAACACTGAAGCTTTCTTT. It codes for CAWSRTLKNTEAFF.

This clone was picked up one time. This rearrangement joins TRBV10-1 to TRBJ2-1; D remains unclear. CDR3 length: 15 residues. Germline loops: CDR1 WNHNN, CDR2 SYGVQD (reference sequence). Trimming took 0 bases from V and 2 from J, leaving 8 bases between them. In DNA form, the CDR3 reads TGCGCCAGCAGTGAGTCCCCTAGTACCTACAATGAGCAGTTCTTC. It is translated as CASSESPSTYNEQFF.

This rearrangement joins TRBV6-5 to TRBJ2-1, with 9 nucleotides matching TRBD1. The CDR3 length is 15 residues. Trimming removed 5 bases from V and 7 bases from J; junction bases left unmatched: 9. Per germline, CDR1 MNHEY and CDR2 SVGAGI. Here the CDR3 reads CASSPGQGRRNEQFF. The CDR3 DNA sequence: TGTGCCAGCAGTCCCGGACAGGGGCGTAGAAATGAGCAGTTCTTC.

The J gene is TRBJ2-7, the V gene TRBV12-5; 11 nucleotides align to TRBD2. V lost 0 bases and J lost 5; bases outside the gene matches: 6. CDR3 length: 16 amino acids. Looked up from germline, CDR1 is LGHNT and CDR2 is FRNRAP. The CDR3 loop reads CASGLVLTSGTNEQYF. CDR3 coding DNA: TGTGCTAGTGGTTTGGTTTTGACTAGCGGGACCAACGAGCAGTACTTC. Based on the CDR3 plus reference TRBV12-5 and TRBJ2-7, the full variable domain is DARVTQTPRHKVTEMGQEVTMRCQPILGHNTVFWYRQTMMQGLELLAYFRNRAPLDDSGMPKDRFSAEMPDATLATLKIQPSEPRDSAVYFCASGLVLTSGTNEQYFGPGTRLTVT.

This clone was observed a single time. The CDR3 region has the DNA TGTGCCAGCAGTCAAGACAGGGATCCCTACAATGAGCAGTTCTTC. Its translation is CASSQDRDPYNEQFF. The V and J genes are TRBV6-5 and TRBJ2-1; TRBD1 aligns across 7 bases. Germline-derived CDR1 and CDR2 are MNHEY and SVGAGI. The CDR3 totals 15 residues. The J segment lost 2 bases and the V segment lost 5 bases, leaving 6 bases of the junction unmatched.

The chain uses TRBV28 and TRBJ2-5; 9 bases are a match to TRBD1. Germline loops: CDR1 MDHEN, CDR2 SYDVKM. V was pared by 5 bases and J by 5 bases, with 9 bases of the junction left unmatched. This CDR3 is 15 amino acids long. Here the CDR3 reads CASSPAGQGRETQYF. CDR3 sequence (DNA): TGTGCCAGCAGTCCCGCCGGACAGGGGAGGGAGACCCAGTACTTC.

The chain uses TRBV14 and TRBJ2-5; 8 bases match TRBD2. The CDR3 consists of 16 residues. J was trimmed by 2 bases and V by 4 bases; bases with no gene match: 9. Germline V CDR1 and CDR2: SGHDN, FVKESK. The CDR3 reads CASSPKLAEIQETQYF. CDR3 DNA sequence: TGTGCCAGCAGCCCTAAACTAGCGGAAATACAAGAGACCCAGTACTTC. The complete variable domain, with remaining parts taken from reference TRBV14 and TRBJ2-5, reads EAGVTQFPSHSVIEKGQTVTLRCDPISGHDNLYWYRRVMGKEIKFLLHFVKESKQDESGMPNNRFLAERTGGTYSTLKVQPAELEDSGVYFCASSPKLAEIQETQYFGPGTRLLVL.

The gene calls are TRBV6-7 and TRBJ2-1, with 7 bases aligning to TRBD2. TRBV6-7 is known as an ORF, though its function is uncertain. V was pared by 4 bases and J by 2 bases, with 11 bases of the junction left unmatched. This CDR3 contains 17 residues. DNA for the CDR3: TGTGCCAGCAGTTCTGATTCTAGGCGGGAGCCCTACAATGAGCAGTTCTTC. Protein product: CASSSDSRREPYNEQFF.

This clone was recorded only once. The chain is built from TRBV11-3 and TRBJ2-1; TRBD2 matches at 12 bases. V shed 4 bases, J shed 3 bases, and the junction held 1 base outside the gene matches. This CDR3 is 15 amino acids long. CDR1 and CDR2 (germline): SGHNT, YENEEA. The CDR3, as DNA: TGTGCCAGCAGCTCGACTAGCGGGGGCTACAATGAGCAGTTCTTC. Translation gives CASSSTSGGYNEQFF. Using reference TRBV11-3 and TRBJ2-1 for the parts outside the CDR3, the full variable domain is EAGVVQSPRYKIIEKKQPVAFWCNPISGHNTLYWYLQNLGQGPELLIRYENEEAVDDSQLPKDRFSAERLKGVDSTLKIQPAELGDSAVYLCASSSTSGGYNEQFFGPGTRLTVL.

The CDR3 DNA sequence: TGTGCCAGCAGTGCGACAGGGGTAGAGACCCAGTACTTC. Amino acids: CASSATGVETQYF. The V call is TRBV2, the J call TRBJ2-5, with 8 bases fitting TRBD1. Trimming at V came to 4 bases and at J to 4 bases, leaving 2 bases not matched to a gene. The CDR3 length is 13 residues. CDR1 and CDR2 (germline): SNHLY, FYNNEI.

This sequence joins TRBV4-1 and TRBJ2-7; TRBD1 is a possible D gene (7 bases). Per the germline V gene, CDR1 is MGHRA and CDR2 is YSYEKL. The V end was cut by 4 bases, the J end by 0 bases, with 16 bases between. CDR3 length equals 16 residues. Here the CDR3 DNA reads TGCGCCAGCAGCCGCGGGCGGGACAGTCTCTCCTACGAGCAGTACTTC. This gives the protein CASSRGRDSLSYEQYF.

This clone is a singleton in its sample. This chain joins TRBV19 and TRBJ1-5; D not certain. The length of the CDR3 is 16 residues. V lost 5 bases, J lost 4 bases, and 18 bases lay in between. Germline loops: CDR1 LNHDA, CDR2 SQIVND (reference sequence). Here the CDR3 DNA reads TGTGCCAGTAGTTCCCGGGCCCTGCGGGGAAATCAGCCCCAGCATTTT. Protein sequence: CASSSRALRGNQPQHF.

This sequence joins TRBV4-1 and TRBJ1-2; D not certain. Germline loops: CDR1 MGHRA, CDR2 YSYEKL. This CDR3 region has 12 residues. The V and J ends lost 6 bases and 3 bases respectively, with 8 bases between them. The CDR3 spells CASSDWDYGYTF. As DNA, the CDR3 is TGCGCCAGCAGTGACTGGGACTATGGCTACACCTTC.

The CDR3 nucleotides read TGTGCCAGCAGTTACGGGGGGACCCAGGGTGGCTACGAGCAGTACTTC. This sequence encodes CASSYGGTQGGYEQYF. The chain carries TRBV6-5 and TRBJ2-7, with D maybe TRBD2 (6 bases). Germline V CDR1 and CDR2: MNHEY, SVGAGI. There are 16 residues in the CDR3. The V and J ends lost 2 bases and 3 bases respectively, with 17 bases between them.

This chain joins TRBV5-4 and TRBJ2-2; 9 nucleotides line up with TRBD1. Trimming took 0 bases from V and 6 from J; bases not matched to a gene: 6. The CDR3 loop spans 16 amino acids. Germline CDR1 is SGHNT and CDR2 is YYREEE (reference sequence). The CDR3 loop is CASSLGGDRVAGELFF. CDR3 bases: TGTGCCAGCAGCTTGGGGGGGGACAGGGTGGCCGGGGAGCTGTTTTTT.

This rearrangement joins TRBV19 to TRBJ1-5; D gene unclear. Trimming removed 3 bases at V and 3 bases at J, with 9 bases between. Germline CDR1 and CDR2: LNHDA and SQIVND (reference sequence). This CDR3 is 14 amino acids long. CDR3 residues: CASSMVLDNQPQHF. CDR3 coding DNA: TGTGCCAGTAGTATGGTGTTAGACAATCAGCCCCAGCATTTT.

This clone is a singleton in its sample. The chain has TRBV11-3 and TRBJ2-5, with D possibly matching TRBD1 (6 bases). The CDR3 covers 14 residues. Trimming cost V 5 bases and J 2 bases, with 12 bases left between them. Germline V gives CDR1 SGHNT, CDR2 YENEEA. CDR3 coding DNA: TGTGCCAGCAGCACTCACGGGACACAAGAGACCCAGTACTTC. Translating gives CASSTHGTQETQYF.

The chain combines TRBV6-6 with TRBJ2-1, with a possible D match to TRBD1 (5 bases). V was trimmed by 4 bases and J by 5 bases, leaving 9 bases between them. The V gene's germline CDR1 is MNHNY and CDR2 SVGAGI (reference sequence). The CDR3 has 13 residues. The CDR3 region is CASSLQENNEQFF. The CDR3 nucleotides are TGTGCCAGCAGTTTACAGGAGAACAATGAGCAGTTCTTC.

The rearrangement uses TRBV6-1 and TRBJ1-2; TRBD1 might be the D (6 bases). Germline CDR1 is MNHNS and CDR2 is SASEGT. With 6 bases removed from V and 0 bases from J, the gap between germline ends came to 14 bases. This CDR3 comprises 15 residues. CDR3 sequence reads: CASRPGGLTNYGYTF. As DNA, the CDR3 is TGTGCCAGCAGGCCGGGGGGCCTAACTAACTATGGCTACACCTTC.

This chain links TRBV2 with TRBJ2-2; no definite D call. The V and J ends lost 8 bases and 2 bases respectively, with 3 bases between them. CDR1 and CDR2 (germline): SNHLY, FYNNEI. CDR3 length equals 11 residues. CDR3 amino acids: CASHNTGELFF. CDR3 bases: TGTGCCAGCCATAACACCGGGGAGCTGTTTTTT.

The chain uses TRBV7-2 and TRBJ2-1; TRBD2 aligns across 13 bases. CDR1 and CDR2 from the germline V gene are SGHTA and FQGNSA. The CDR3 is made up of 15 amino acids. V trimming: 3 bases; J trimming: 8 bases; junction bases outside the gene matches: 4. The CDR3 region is CASSLGLAGFYEQFF. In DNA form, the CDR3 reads TGTGCCAGCAGCTTGGGACTAGCGGGATTTTATGAGCAGTTCTTC.

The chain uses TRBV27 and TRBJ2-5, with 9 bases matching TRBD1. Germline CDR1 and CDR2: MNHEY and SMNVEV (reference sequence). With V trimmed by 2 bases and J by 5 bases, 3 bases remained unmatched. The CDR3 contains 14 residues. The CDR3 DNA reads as TGTGCCAGCAGTTTAAACAGGGGGCGGGAGACCCAGTACTTC. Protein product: CASSLNRGRETQYF.

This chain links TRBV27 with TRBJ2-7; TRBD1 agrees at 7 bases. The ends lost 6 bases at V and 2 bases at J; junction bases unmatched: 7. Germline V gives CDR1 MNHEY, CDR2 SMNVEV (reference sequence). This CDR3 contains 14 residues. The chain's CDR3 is CASRTTGTTYEQYF. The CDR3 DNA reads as TGTGCCAGCAGAACGACAGGGACGACCTACGAGCAGTACTTC.

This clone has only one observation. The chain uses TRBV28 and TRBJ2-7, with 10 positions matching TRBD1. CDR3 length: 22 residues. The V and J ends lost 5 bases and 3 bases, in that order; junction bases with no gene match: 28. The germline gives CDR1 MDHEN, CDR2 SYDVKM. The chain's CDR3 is CASSPLVPGQGLWREGLYEQYF. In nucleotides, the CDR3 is TGTGCCAGCAGTCCCCTCGTCCCGGGACAGGGGTTGTGGAGGGAGGGACTCTACGAGCAGTACTTC.